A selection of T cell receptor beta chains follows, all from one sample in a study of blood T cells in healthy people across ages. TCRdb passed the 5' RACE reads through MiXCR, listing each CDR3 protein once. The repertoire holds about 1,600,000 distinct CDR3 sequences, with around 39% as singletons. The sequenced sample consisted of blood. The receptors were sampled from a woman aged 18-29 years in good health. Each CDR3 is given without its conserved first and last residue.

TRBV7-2,TSSLVGSYEQY
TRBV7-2,ASSFPGFMQPQH
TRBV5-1,ASSLAAGSLYEQY
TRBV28,ATLVAGVGYT
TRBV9,ASSDSGAGLYGYT
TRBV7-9,ASSPPEGGNTEAF
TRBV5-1,ASSLAGGNTIY
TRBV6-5,ASSYTSVGPYEQY
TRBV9,ASGQKGTWDSPLH
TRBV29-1,SVGGQRGETQY
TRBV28,ASSPTITANYGYT
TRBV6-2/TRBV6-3,ASTGAGGQYNEQF
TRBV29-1,SVDQEGGYYNEQY
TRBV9,ASSVGEGGRDPQY
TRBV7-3,TSSLPTGNTGELF
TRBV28,ASTRAGTPYSHTQY
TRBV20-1,SAFRTPLH
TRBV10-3,AISASGLGTDTQY
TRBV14,ASNHRTSGGANEQY
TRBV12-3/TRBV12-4,ASSTAIADTQY
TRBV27,ASKSTPGANVLT
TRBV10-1,ASSEGVLGRGLAGYT
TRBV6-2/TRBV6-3,ASSWASVNYNGQF
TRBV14,ASSGEVHTQPRGSNEQF
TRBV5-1,ASSPGTGILQETQY